These 25 T cell receptor beta chains were sequenced from one sample in a study of blood T cells in healthy people across ages. PCR was performed a second time for roughly 7 to 12 cycles using a sample-barcoded 5' primer and a J-beta primer mix. A single record per CDR3 protein comes from TCRdb applying MiXCR to the 5' RACE reads. This table holds 750,000 to 950,000 distinct CDR3 sequences, about a quarter found once. These data were likewise used in another study, on T cells of mothers and their children.

The sequenced sample was blood. The receptors derive from a boy aged 10-17 years in good health.

The V gene is TRBV2, the J gene TRBJ1-5; 7 bases map to TRBD1. Germline CDR1 is SNHLY and CDR2 is FYNNEI. The CDR3 loop spans 13 amino acids. Trimming removed 7 bases from V and 6 bases from J; junction bases left unmatched: 6. This chain's CDR3 is CASTDRERQPQHF. CDR3 in DNA: TGTGCCAGCACCGACAGGGAACGTCAGCCCCAGCATTTT. Supplemented by reference TRBV2 and TRBJ1-5, the full variable domain reads EPEVTQTPSHQVTQMGQEVILRCVPISNHLYFYWYRQILGQKVEFLVSFYNNEISEKSEIFDDQFSVERPDGSNFTLKIRSTKLEDSAMYFCASTDRERQPQHFGDGTRLSIL.

The chain employs TRBV9 and TRBJ1-6, with 9 positions matching TRBD1. Germline V CDR1 and CDR2: SGDLS, YYNGEE. The CDR3 is made up of 15 amino acids. Trimming removed 3 bases from V and 6 bases from J; junction bases left unmatched: 4. The CDR3 bases are TGTGCCAGCAGCGGACCGGGACAGGGTAATTCACCCCTCCACTTT. As protein: CASSGPGQGNSPLHF.

V is TRBV4-1 and J is TRBJ2-5; D possibly corresponds to TRBD1 (5 bases). This CDR3 has 14 amino acids. The germline V gene encodes CDR1 MGHRA and CDR2 YSYEKL. Trimming removed 2 bases from V and 5 bases from J, with 12 bases in between. The chain's CDR3 is CASSQHLRGETQYF. The CDR3 DNA reads as TGCGCCAGCAGCCAACACTTAAGGGGCGAGACCCAGTACTTC.

The chain joins TRBV5-1 to TRBJ2-5, with D possibly TRBD1 on 6 matching bases. The length of the CDR3 is 15 residues. V gave up 1 base and J gave up 5 bases, with 15 bases separating them. Germline V lookup: CDR1 SGHRS, CDR2 YFSETQ. For the CDR3, the DNA is TGCGCCAGCAGCTTGCCGCCAGGGGAAATGGAGACCCAGTACTTC. It specifies CASSLPPGEMETQYF.

This clonotype showed up just a few times. V usage is TRBV5-1 and J usage is TRBJ1-4, with D perhaps matching TRBD1 (5 bases). The CDR3 runs to 15 residues. Germline V gene data show CDR1 as SGHRS and CDR2 as YFSETQ. V was cut by 4 bases and J by 0 bases, with 10 bases left in between. In DNA, the CDR3 is TGCGCCAGCAGCCGGGGGGTGTCAACTAATGAAAAACTGTTTTTT. This sequence encodes CASSRGVSTNEKLFF.

The chain carries TRBV20-1 and TRBJ2-3; no clear D. In germline, CDR1 is DFQATT, CDR2 SNEGSKA (reference sequence). The CDR3 sequence is 12 residues long. Trimming cost V 0 bases and J 9 bases, with 10 bases left between them. The CDR3 spells CSARDQAGTQYF. CDR3 coding DNA: TGCAGTGCTAGAGATCAGGCCGGCACGCAGTATTTT.

This clonotype was seen a handful of times. The V gene is TRBV10-3, the J gene TRBJ1-1, with D hard to call. Germline V gives CDR1 ENHRY, CDR2 SYGVKD. This CDR3 has 11 residues. V dropped 4 bases and J dropped 5 bases, with 5 bases sitting between them. CDR3 amino acids: CAISGVTEAFF. CDR3 DNA sequence: TGTGCCATCAGTGGCGTTACTGAAGCTTTCTTT.

This clonotype was observed a handful of times. This chain connects TRBV4-2 to TRBJ2-7; 9 nucleotides line up with TRBD2. J gave up 3 bases and V 0 bases, and 6 bases lay outside the gene matches. CDR1 and CDR2 from the germline V gene are LGHNA and YNFKEQ. The CDR3 is made up of 16 amino acids. CDR3 region: CASSQDQRGAYYEQYF. The CDR3, as DNA: TGTGCCAGCAGCCAAGATCAGCGGGGGGCTTACTACGAGCAGTACTTC.

The rearrangement uses TRBV24-1 and TRBJ2-1, with a weak D call TRBD2 (5 bases). This CDR3 has 15 residues. The V gene's germline CDR1 is KGHDR and CDR2 SFDVKD. V lost 6 bases, J lost 2 bases, and 13 bases lay in between. In DNA form, the CDR3 reads TGTGCCACCAGTAAGTCGGGATCGACCTACAATGAGCAGTTCTTC. Its protein is CATSKSGSTYNEQFF.

This clonotype came up once. This sequence joins TRBV9 and TRBJ2-2, with 7 bases fitting TRBD2. The CDR3 has 16 amino acids. From germline, CDR1 is SGDLS and CDR2 YYNGEE. Unmatched junction bases numbered 9, after V lost 0 bases and J lost 7 bases. The CDR3 nucleotides read TGTGCCAGCAGCGTAGCCAGCGGGACCAATGGCGGGGAGCTGTTTTTT. It translates to CASSVASGTNGGELFF.

This clonotype was counted only a few times. The V call is TRBV5-1, the J call TRBJ2-7; 9 positions agree with TRBD2. Germline CDR1 and CDR2: SGHRS and YFSETQ. The CDR3 is made up of 18 amino acids. J was trimmed by 3 bases and V by 2 bases; bases with no gene match: 15. DNA of the CDR3: TGCGCCAGCAGCTTAAGGAGCGGGGGGTCCTTGGAGGTCTACGAGCAGTACTTC. Translating it yields CASSLRSGGSLEVYEQYF.

This clonotype was counted between two and nine times. V usage is TRBV5-1 and J usage is TRBJ2-3; possibly TRBD2 for D (5 bases). CDR1 and CDR2 (germline): SGHRS, YFSETQ. V lost 0 bases to trimming and J lost 4 bases, with 12 bases between them. The CDR3 runs 15 residues. The CDR3 region is CASSLGPGGPDTQYF. In DNA, the CDR3 is TGCGCCAGCAGCTTGGGGCCGGGCGGGCCAGATACGCAGTATTTT.

Note on this clonotype: The missing conserved phenylalanine or tryptophan at the end of this CDR3 makes a read error likely. V and J are TRBV12-3 or TRBV12-4 and TRBJ2-3, with D hard to call. The CDR3 length is 13 residues. V lost 1 base, J lost 6 bases, and 8 bases lay in between. The CDR3 protein is CASSLGNVDTQYS. The CDR3 DNA follows: TGTGCCAGCAGTTTAGGGAATGTTGATACGCAGTATTCT.

This clonotype came up a few times. This rearrangement joins TRBV9 to TRBJ2-2; D is undetermined. The CDR3 has 12 residues. CDR1 and CDR2 (germline): SGDLS, YYNGEE. The ends were cut back, 1 base at V and 6 bases at J, with 4 bases in the middle. CDR3 amino acids: CASSVNAGELFF. As DNA, the CDR3 is TGTGCCAGCAGCGTAAACGCCGGGGAGCTGTTTTTT.

The rearrangement joins TRBV5-1 to TRBJ2-7; a possible D gene is TRBD1 (5 bases). The CDR3 loop spans 12 amino acids. Germline CDR1 SGHRS, CDR2 YFSETQ. The V and J ends lost 4 bases and 0 bases respectively, with 5 bases between them. As DNA, the CDR3 is TGCGCCAGCAGCGGGGCCTCCTACGAGCAGTACTTC. It encodes CASSGASYEQYF.

This clonotype was seen a few times. This chain links TRBV2 with TRBJ2-5; D remains ambiguous. V was cut by 3 bases and J by 3 bases, with 11 bases left in between. This CDR3 has 14 residues. From germline, CDR1 is SNHLY and CDR2 FYNNEI. The CDR3 nucleotides read TGTGCCAGCAGTGACAGGCCACCCAAAGAGACCCAGTACTTC. Its translation: CASSDRPPKETQYF.

There are a few counts of this clonotype. This chain connects TRBV20-1 to TRBJ2-3, with 7 bases matching TRBD2. This CDR3 has 14 amino acids. With V trimmed by 3 bases and J by 1 base, 4 bases remained unmatched. Germline CDR1 and CDR2: DFQATT and SNEGSKA (reference sequence). The DNA of the CDR3 is TGCAGTGCTAGTGAGCGGGGAGGCACAGATACGCAGTATTTT. Translation gives CSASERGGTDTQYF.

The chain combines TRBV6-1 with TRBJ2-7; D might be TRBD1 or TRBD2, each matching 7 bases. The CDR3 covers 15 residues. The germline gives CDR1 MNHNS, CDR2 SASEGT. Trimming removed 10 bases at V and 2 bases at J, with 21 bases between. CDR3 coding DNA: TGTGCCATCCCGCTGGGGGGGACAGAGCCCTACGAGCAGTACTTC. This translates into CAIPLGGTEPYEQYF.

This clonotype was found a few times. V gene TRBV15 combines with J gene TRBJ2-1; TRBD2 might be the D (5 bases). In germline, CDR1 is LNHNV, CDR2 YYDKDF (reference sequence). V dropped 0 bases and J dropped 5 bases, with 8 bases sitting between them. This CDR3 is built from 14 residues. The CDR3, as DNA: TGTGCCACCAGCAGAGAGGGAGTGCACAATGAGCAGTTCTTC. This codes for CATSREGVHNEQFF.

The genes are TRBV28 and TRBJ2-5; 8 bases align to TRBD2. With 0 bases clipped from V and 5 bases from J, the junction kept 8 bases outside the gene matches. This CDR3 spans 16 amino acids. CDR1 and CDR2 (germline): MDHEN, SYDVKM. The CDR3 DNA reads as TGTGCCAGCAGTTTATGGGCGGGGGGAGCGGAGGAGACCCAGTACTTC. This sequence encodes CASSLWAGGAEETQYF.

This clonotype was detected a few times. J is TRBJ2-5 and V is TRBV6-5, with TRBD1 matching over 12 bases. Germline trimming cut 6 bases from V and 7 bases from J; bases unmatched to any gene: 6. Germline V gene lookup returns CDR1 MNHEY and CDR2 SVGAGI. The CDR3 covers 14 residues. CDR3 sequence reads: CASRGDRGRGTQYF. The CDR3 DNA reads TGTGCCAGCAGAGGGGACAGGGGGCGGGGGACCCAGTACTTC.

The chain is built from TRBV18 and TRBJ2-3; 8 bases are a match to TRBD1. This CDR3 is built from 14 residues. V dropped 3 bases and J dropped 2; count of bases not matched to a gene: 1. Germline V gene data show CDR1 as KGHSH and CDR2 as LQKENI. CDR3: CASSPTGDTDTQYF. The CDR3, as DNA: TGTGCCAGCTCACCGACAGGGGACACAGATACGCAGTATTTT.

The table lists this clonotype with a few counts. This chain joins TRBV12-3 or TRBV12-4 and TRBJ2-7; D is unresolved. Between the trimmed V and J ends, which lost 4 bases and 2 bases, there was a span of 9 bases. The CDR3 spans 13 residues. CDR3 amino acids: CASSSRRAYEQYF. CDR3 nucleotides: TGTGCCAGCAGTTCTCGGCGCGCCTACGAGCAGTACTTC.

This chain links TRBV29-1 with TRBJ2-3; TRBD1 or TRBD2 may be the D gene (6 bases each). This CDR3 has 15 amino acids. V was trimmed by 1 base and J by 2 bases, leaving 13 bases between them. Germline CDR1 and CDR2: SQVTM and ANQGSEA. The CDR3 sequence: CSVEGVRGATDTQYF. The CDR3 region has the DNA TGCAGCGTTGAAGGGGTAAGGGGGGCCACAGATACGCAGTATTTT.

This chain connects TRBV5-1 to TRBJ2-5; D call uncertain. The CDR3 extends over 14 amino acids. Germline V CDR1 and CDR2: SGHRS, YFSETQ. The V and J ends lost 0 bases and 5 bases respectively, with 11 bases between them. CDR3 amino acids: CASSLASQMETQYF. The CDR3 DNA sequence: TGCGCCAGCAGCTTGGCCAGCCAGATGGAGACCCAGTACTTC.